The clone carrying this T cell receptor beta chain was seen more than once but under ten times. Its target is unknown. Trimming cost V 0 bases and J 4 bases; bases outside gene matches: 8. The CDR3 has 16 amino acids. Germline assignment: CDR1 SGHRS and CDR2 YFSETQ. The sample originates from a study of T cells in Graves' hyperthyroidism and ophthalmopathy. Study-level background: Sampling of peripheral blood happened at initial diagnosis, prior to any treatment.

Study conclusions and caveats: Most expanded thyroid clonotypes above 0.001 also appeared in blood. Ophthalmopathy could be told apart from stable hyperthyroidism with a 13 V-J model.

Uncontrolled infection, other autoimmune disease, pregnancy or lactation barred patients from enrollment. TCR beta CDR3 region amplification was performed from RNA transcripts. HTBI primers were employed in a first-round RT-PCR of the TCR CDR3. Using its own MiXCR run on the multiplex PCR reads, TCRdb lists one record per CDR3 protein. This table holds about half a million distinct CDR3 sequences, less than 20% found once. The sequencing input was blood. J is TRBJ2-7 and V is TRBV5-1, with 9 bases aligning to TRBD2. The TCR was taken from a man aged 40-49 years with Graves' ophthalmopathy. In DNA form, the CDR3 reads TGCGCCAGCAGCTTGGCCGAGACTAGCGGAACGTACGAGCAGTACTTC. Protein: CASSLAETSGTYEQYF.